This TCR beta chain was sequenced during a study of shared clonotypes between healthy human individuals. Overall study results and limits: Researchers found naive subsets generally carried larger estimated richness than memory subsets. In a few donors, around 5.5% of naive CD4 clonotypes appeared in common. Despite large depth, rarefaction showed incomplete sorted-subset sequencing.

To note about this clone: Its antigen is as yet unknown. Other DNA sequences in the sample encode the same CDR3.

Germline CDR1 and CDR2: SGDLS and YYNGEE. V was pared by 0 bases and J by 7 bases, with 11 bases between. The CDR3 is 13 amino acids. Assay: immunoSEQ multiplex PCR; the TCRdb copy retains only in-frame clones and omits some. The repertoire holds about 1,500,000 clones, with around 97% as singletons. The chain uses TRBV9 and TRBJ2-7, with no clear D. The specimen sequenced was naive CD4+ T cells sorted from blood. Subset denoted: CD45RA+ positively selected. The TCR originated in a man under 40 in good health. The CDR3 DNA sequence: TGTGCCAGCAGCGTAGTTGGCGTCGGGGAGCAGTACTTC. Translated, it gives CASSVVGVGEQYF. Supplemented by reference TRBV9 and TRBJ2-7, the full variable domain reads DSGVTQTPKHLITATGQRVTLRCSPRSGDLSVYWYQQSLDQGLQFLIQYYNGEERAKGNILERFSAQQFPDLHSELNLSSLELGDSALYFCASSVVGVGEQYFGPGTRLTVT.